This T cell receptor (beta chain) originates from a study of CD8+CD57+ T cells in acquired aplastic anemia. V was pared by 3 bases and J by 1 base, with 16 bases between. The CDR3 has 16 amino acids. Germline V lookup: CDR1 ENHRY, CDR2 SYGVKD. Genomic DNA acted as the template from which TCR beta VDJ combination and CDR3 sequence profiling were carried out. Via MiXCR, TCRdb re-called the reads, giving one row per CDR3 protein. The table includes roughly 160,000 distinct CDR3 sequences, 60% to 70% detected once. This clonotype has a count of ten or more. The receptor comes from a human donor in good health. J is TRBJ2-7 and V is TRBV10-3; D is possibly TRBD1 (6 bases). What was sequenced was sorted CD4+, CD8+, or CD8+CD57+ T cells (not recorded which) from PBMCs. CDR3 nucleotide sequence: TGTGCCATCAGTGACACCCAGGGGATTATTTCCTACGAGCAGTACTTC. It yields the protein CAISDTQGIISYEQYF.